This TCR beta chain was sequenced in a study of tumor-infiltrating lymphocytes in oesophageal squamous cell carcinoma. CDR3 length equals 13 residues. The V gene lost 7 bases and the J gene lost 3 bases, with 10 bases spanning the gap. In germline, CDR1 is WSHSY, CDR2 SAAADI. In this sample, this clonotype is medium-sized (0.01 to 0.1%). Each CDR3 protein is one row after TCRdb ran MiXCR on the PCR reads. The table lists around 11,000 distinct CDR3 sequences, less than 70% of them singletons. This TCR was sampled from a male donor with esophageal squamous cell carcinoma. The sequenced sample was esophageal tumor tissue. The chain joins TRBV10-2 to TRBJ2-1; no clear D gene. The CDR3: CASTRTSYNEQFF. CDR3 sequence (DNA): TGCGCCAGCACCAGGACGAGCTACAATGAGCAGTTCTTC.